The 28 T cell receptor beta chains given below trace back to one sample, sequenced in a study of radiotherapy plus CTLA-4 blockade in lung cancer. Some clones are missing from TCRdb's copy, which holds only in-frame ones; the method was immunoSEQ multiplex PCR. This table has fewer than 65,000 clones, about 76% appearing once. The material was peripheral blood, obtained from a patient treated with radiotherapy plus ipilimumab. These receptors were taken from a human donor with non-small cell lung cancer whose response to radiotherapy plus ipilimumab could not be evaluated.

V is TRBV5-1 and J is TRBJ2-7, with D tentatively TRBD1 (6 bases). V was shortened by 4 bases and J by 1 base, with 15 bases between the two germline ends. CDR3 length equals 15 residues. In germline, CDR1 is SGHRS, CDR2 YFSETQ. CDR3 loop: CASSPRTDASYEQYF. CDR3 sequence (DNA): TGCGCCAGCAGCCCACGGACAGACGCGTCCTACGAGCAGTACTTC.

The chain is built from TRBV11-1 and TRBJ2-3, with 7 bases fitting TRBD2. The CDR3 is made up of 15 amino acids. From germline, CDR1 is SGHAT and CDR2 FQDESV (reference sequence). Losses at the gene ends were 5 bases for V and 4 bases for J; bases not matched to a gene: 9. CDR3 sequence reads: CASSRTGLEADTQYF. Here the CDR3 DNA reads TGTGCCAGCAGCCGGACCGGACTAGAGGCAGATACGCAGTATTTT.

This chain joins TRBV28 and TRBJ1-1, with D maybe TRBD1 (5 bases). Germline assignment: CDR1 MDHEN and CDR2 SYDVKM. This CDR3 is built from 14 residues. The germline V and J ends were trimmed by 4 bases and 3 bases, with 12 bases remaining between them. CDR3: CASSWGGSYTEAFF. CDR3 sequence (DNA): TGTGCCAGCAGTTGGGGGGGGTCTTACACTGAAGCTTTCTTT.

The chain joins TRBV7-2 to TRBJ1-2; D may be TRBD1 (6 bases). The germline V and J ends were trimmed by 5 bases and 2 bases, with 12 bases remaining between them. The CDR3 runs 14 residues. The germline V gene has CDR1 SGHTA and CDR2 FQGNSA. The CDR3 here is CASSPGTTNYGYTF. CDR3 sequence (DNA): TGTGCCAGCAGCCCCGGGACAACGAACTATGGCTACACCTTC.

This clone showed up just a few times. The V call is TRBV27, the J call TRBJ1-5, with D hard to call. Trimming removed 3 bases at V and 0 bases at J, with 6 bases between. Germline values: CDR1 MNHEY, CDR2 SMNVEV (reference sequence). The CDR3 is 14 residues long. CDR3 nucleotide sequence: TGTGCCAGCAGTTTCTACAGTAGCAATCAGCCCCAGCATTTT. Its translation is CASSFYSSNQPQHF.

This sequence joins TRBV4-2 and TRBJ2-1; maybe TRBD1 (5 bases). CDR3 length: 15 residues. Germline lookup yields CDR1 LGHNA and CDR2 YNFKEQ. V dropped 0 bases and J dropped 3 bases, with 9 bases sitting between them. CDR3 coding DNA: TGTGCCAGCAGCCAAGATGGCAGGGACTACAATGAGCAGTTCTTC. Translated, it gives CASSQDGRDYNEQFF.

The chain carries TRBV7-2 and TRBJ2-1; TRBD2 matches 11 bases. The CDR3 sequence is 15 residues long. Unmatched junction bases numbered 9, after V lost 7 bases and J lost 7 bases. Germline V CDR1 and CDR2: SGHTA, FQGNSA. Here the CDR3 reads CASTRGASGGNEQFF. The CDR3 region has the DNA TGTGCCAGCACCCGAGGGGCTAGCGGGGGGAATGAGCAGTTCTTC.

The V gene is TRBV28, the J gene TRBJ2-1; 10 nucleotides agree with TRBD1. This CDR3 has 16 amino acids. The germline V gene has CDR1 MDHEN and CDR2 SYDVKM. The trim removed 5 bases at V and 2 bases at J, leaving 6 bases unmatched. The CDR3 spells CASSPLDRGPYNEQFF. The CDR3 DNA sequence: TGTGCCAGCAGTCCGCTCGACAGGGGGCCCTACAATGAGCAGTTCTTC.

The chain couples TRBV5-5 to TRBJ2-3; TRBD2 aligns across 11 bases. This CDR3 has 17 residues. With V trimmed by 0 bases and J by 2 bases, 5 bases remained unmatched. Germline loops: CDR1 SGHKS, CDR2 YYEKEE (reference sequence). The DNA of the CDR3 is TGTGCCAGCAGCTTGGTGGCTAGCGGGGGGTTCACAGATACGCAGTATTTT. Its translation: CASSLVASGGFTDTQYF.

By share, this clone counts as medium-sized (0.01 to 0.1%). The J gene is TRBJ1-1, the V gene TRBV27; 7 bases map to TRBD1. Germline-derived CDR1 and CDR2 are MNHEY and SMNVEV (reference sequence). The J segment lost 4 bases and the V segment lost 8 bases, leaving 10 bases of the junction unmatched. The CDR3 totals 14 residues. In DNA, the CDR3 is TGTGCCAGCTCGCCGGAGGGGACAGCCACTGAAGCTTTCTTT. Translated, it gives CASSPEGTATEAFF.

The chain carries TRBV29-1 and TRBJ1-5; TRBD1 matches at 7 bases. Trimming at V came to 7 bases and at J to 3 bases, leaving 9 bases not matched to a gene. Germline V CDR1 and CDR2: SQVTM, ANQGSEA. This CDR3 has 14 amino acids. The CDR3 nucleotides read TGCAGCGCCCGTGGGACAGAGCCCAATCAGCCCCAGCATTTT. Protein product: CSARGTEPNQPQHF. Using reference TRBV29-1 and TRBJ1-5 for the parts outside the CDR3, the full variable domain is SAVISQKPSRDICQRGTSLTIQCQVDSQVTMMFWYRQQPGQSLTLIATANQGSEATYESGFVIDKFPISRPNLTFSTLTVSNMSPEDSSIYLCSARGTEPNQPQHFGDGTRLSIL.

V usage is TRBV5-1 and J usage is TRBJ1-6; 8 bases line up with TRBD1. From germline, CDR1 is SGHRS and CDR2 YFSETQ. The J segment lost 8 bases and the V segment lost 4 bases, leaving 11 bases of the junction unmatched. The length of the CDR3 is 16 residues. The chain's CDR3 is CASSPKDRVVDSPLHF. The CDR3 DNA reads TGCGCCAGCAGCCCGAAGGACAGGGTTGTTGATTCACCCCTCCACTTT. Full variable domain (missing parts from reference TRBV5-1 and TRBJ1-6): KAGVTQTPRYLIKTRGQQVTLSCSPISGHRSVSWYQQTPGQGLQFLFEYFSETQRNKGNFPGRFSGRQFSNSRSEMNVSTLELGDSALYLCASSPKDRVVDSPLHFGNGTRLTVT.

The chain recombines TRBV19 with TRBJ1-5; perhaps TRBD1 as D (5 bases). CDR1 is LNHDA and CDR2 is SQIVND in the germline V gene (reference sequence). With 0 bases removed from V and 3 bases from J, the gap between germline ends came to 12 bases. The CDR3 length is 16 residues. CDR3 sequence (DNA): TGTGCCAGTAGTATAGACTCCCGACAGATCAATCAGCCCCAGCATTTT. It encodes CASSIDSRQINQPQHF.

The chain employs TRBV28 and TRBJ1-2; 9 nucleotides match TRBD1. The CDR3 spans 16 residues. V trimming: 5 bases; J trimming: 2 bases; junction bases outside the gene matches: 9. Germline V gene lookup returns CDR1 MDHEN and CDR2 SYDVKM. The CDR3 protein is CASSPSGTGLNYGYTF. The DNA for the CDR3 is TGTGCCAGCAGTCCCTCCGGGACAGGGCTAAACTATGGCTACACCTTC.

V usage is TRBV5-1 and J usage is TRBJ2-3; D call uncertain. CDR1 and CDR2 (germline): SGHRS, YFSETQ. Trimming shortened V by 0 bases and J by 0 bases, and 5 bases separated the two germline ends. CDR3 length: 14 residues. CDR3: CASSLALSTDTQYF. In DNA, the CDR3 is TGCGCCAGCAGCTTGGCCCTAAGCACAGATACGCAGTATTTT.

Worth noting for this clone: At one boundary the junction diverges from the germline segment, which might be a read error. The V and J genes are TRBV7-2 and TRBJ2-3, with 8 bases fitting TRBD2. Germline values: CDR1 SGHTA, CDR2 FQGNSA. This CDR3 comprises 14 residues. CDR3 sequence (DNA): TGTGCCAACTCACCCGGGGGGGGCACGGATACGCAGTATTTT. Protein: CANSPGGGTDTQYF.

Comments on this clone: The sample has other DNA sequences that encode this CDR3 too. The V gene is TRBV19, the J gene TRBJ2-2; TRBD1 agrees at 9 bases. CDR3 size: 15 residues. The ends lost 3 bases at V and 4 bases at J; junction bases unmatched: 3. Germline V gene sequence: CDR1 LNHDA, CDR2 SQIVND (reference sequence). The CDR3 DNA reads TGTGCCAGTAGTATCCGACAGGGGGGCACCGGGGAGCTGTTTTTT. Its protein is CASSIRQGGTGELFF.

The rearrangement joins TRBV7-2 to TRBJ1-5; D remains ambiguous. Germline V gene sequence: CDR1 SGHTA, CDR2 FQGNSA. CDR3 length: 12 amino acids. Trimming stripped 3 bases from V and 5 bases from J, with 5 bases between. This chain's CDR3 is CASSLGDQPQHF. CDR3 nucleotide sequence: TGTGCCAGCAGCTTGGGAGATCAGCCCCAGCATTTT.

This chain joins TRBV7-9 and TRBJ2-7; 8 bases agree with TRBD2. The J segment lost 3 bases and the V segment lost 5 bases, leaving 0 bases of the junction unmatched. The CDR3 is 12 residues long. The germline gives CDR1 SEHNR, CDR2 FQNEAQ (reference sequence). Here the CDR3 reads CASSREGYEQYF. The DNA for the CDR3 is TGTGCCAGCAGCCGGGAGGGCTACGAGCAGTACTTC.

The V and J genes are TRBV9 and TRBJ1-2; D is uncertain. Trimming left V 4 bases short and J 4 bases short, with 20 bases between. The V gene's germline CDR1 is SGDLS and CDR2 YYNGEE. This CDR3 contains 16 residues. The CDR3 sequence is CASSRGGGQPLYGYTF. CDR3 nucleotides: TGTGCCAGCAGCCGTGGAGGCGGGCAGCCCCTCTATGGCTACACCTTC.

This chain links TRBV6-5 with TRBJ1-4, with 7 bases that match TRBD1. The germline V gene encodes CDR1 MNHEY and CDR2 SVGAGI. The V and J ends lost 4 bases and 4 bases, in that order; junction bases with no gene match: 6. This CDR3 contains 15 residues. DNA of the CDR3: TGTGCCAGCAGTTTAGATTGGGACAGTAATGAAAAACTGTTTTTT. It is translated as CASSLDWDSNEKLFF.

The chain joins TRBV5-4 to TRBJ2-7; 8 bases fit TRBD2. The CDR3 contains 15 residues. Germline CDR1 SGHNT, CDR2 YYREEE (reference sequence). V gave up 6 bases and J gave up 4 bases; unmatched junction bases: 12. CDR3 in amino acids: CASNPPGLGLYEQYF. CDR3 DNA sequence: TGTGCCAGCAACCCTCCGGGACTAGGCCTTTACGAGCAGTACTTC.

In DNA form, the CDR3 reads TGCGCCAGCAGCCAAGGGACAGCAGATTGGCAATCTGAGCAGTTCTTC. It is translated as CASSQGTADWQSEQFF. The chain links TRBV4-3 to TRBJ2-1; D perhaps matches TRBD1 (6 bases). V lost 1 base and J lost 9, with 19 bases in between. CDR3 length: 16 amino acids. Germline V gene sequence: CDR1 LGHNA, CDR2 YSLEER.

The chain couples TRBV6-1 to TRBJ1-5; the match to TRBD1 covers 9 bases. The CDR3 has 14 residues. The ends lost 5 bases at V and 5 bases at J; junction bases unmatched: 4. Germline V gene sequence: CDR1 MNHNS, CDR2 SASEGT. CDR3 loop: CASSTDRGYQPQHF. CDR3 DNA sequence: TGTGCCAGCAGTACCGACAGGGGGTATCAGCCCCAGCATTTT.

This chain joins TRBV7-9 and TRBJ2-1, with TRBD2 matching 12 bases. Germline V gene lookup returns CDR1 SEHNR and CDR2 FQNEAQ (reference sequence). This CDR3 is 17 amino acids long. With V trimmed by 4 bases and J by 8 bases, 12 bases remained unmatched. The DNA for the CDR3 is TGTGCCAGCAGCTCTCGACTAGCGGGAGCGGGGGGGTATGAGCAGTTCTTC. It specifies CASSSRLAGAGGYEQFF. Combining the CDR3 with reference TRBV7-9 and TRBJ2-1 gives the whole variable domain DTGVSQNPRHKITKRGQNVTFRCDPISEHNRLYWYRQTLGQGPEFLTYFQNEAQLEKSRLLSDRFSAERPKGSFSTLEIQRTEQGDSAMYLCASSSRLAGAGGYEQFFGPGTRLTVL.

J is TRBJ2-7 and V is TRBV11-2, with 9 bases lining up with TRBD1. Germline-derived CDR1 and CDR2 are SGHAT and FQNNGV. The ends lost 5 bases at V and 4 bases at J; junction bases unmatched: 6. The CDR3 has 14 amino acids. The CDR3 region is CASSGQGPPYEQYF. The CDR3 DNA is TGTGCCAGCAGCGGACAGGGGCCCCCTTACGAGCAGTACTTC.

The chain couples TRBV2 to TRBJ1-5, with 7 bases matching TRBD1. The germline gives CDR1 SNHLY, CDR2 FYNNEI. After removal of 5 bases from V and 6 bases from J, the junction contained 4 bases not matched to a gene. The CDR3 totals 13 residues. CDR3 DNA: TGTGCCAGCAGTTCAAACAGGGGTCAGCCCCAGCATTTT. This sequence encodes CASSSNRGQPQHF. The whole variable domain, filled in from reference TRBV2 and TRBJ1-5, reads EPEVTQTPSHQVTQMGQEVILRCVPISNHLYFYWYRQILGQKVEFLVSFYNNEISEKSEIFDDQFSVERPDGSNFTLKIRSTKLEDSAMYFCASSSNRGQPQHFGDGTRLSIL.

This clone was detected a few times. The gene calls are TRBV5-1 and TRBJ2-5; 9 bases match TRBD2. The trim removed 1 base at V and 4 bases at J, leaving 2 bases unmatched. CDR3 length equals 14 residues. Germline lookup yields CDR1 SGHRS and CDR2 YFSETQ. The CDR3, as DNA: TGCGCCAGCAGCTTGATGGGACTAGCAGAGACCCAGTACTTC. As protein: CASSLMGLAETQYF.